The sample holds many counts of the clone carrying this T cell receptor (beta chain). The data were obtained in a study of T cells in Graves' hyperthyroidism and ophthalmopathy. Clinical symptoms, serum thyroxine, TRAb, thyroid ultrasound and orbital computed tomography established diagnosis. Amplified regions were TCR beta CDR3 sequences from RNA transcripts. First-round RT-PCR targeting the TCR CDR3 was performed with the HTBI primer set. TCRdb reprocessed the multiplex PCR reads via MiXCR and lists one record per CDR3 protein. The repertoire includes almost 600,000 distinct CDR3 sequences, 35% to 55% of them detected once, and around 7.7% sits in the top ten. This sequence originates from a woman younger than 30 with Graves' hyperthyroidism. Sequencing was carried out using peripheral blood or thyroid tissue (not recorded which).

The CDR3 loop reads CASRPGIEAFF. Written as DNA, the CDR3 is TGTGCCAGCAGACCAGGGATTGAAGCTTTCTTT. The chain couples TRBV2 to TRBJ1-1, with D perhaps matching TRBD1 (5 bases). From germline, CDR1 is SNHLY and CDR2 FYNNEI. The length of the CDR3 is 11 residues. V was trimmed by 6 bases and J by 7 bases, leaving 9 bases between them.